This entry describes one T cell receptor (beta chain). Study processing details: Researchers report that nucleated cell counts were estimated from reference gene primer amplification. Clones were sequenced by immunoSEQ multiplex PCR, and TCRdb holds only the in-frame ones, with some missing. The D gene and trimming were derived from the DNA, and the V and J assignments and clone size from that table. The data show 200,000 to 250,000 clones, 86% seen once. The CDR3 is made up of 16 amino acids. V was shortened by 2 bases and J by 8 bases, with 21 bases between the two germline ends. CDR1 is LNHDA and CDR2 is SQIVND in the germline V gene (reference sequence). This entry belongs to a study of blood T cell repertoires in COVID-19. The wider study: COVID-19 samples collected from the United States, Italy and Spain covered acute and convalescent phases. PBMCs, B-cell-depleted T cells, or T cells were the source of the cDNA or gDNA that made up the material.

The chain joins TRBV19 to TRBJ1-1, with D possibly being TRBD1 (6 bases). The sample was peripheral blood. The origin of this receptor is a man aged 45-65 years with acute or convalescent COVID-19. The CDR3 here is CASSIIPRDTVSEAFF. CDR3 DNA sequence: TGTGCCAGTAGTATAATCCCCCGGGACACAGTCTCCGAAGCTTTCTTT.